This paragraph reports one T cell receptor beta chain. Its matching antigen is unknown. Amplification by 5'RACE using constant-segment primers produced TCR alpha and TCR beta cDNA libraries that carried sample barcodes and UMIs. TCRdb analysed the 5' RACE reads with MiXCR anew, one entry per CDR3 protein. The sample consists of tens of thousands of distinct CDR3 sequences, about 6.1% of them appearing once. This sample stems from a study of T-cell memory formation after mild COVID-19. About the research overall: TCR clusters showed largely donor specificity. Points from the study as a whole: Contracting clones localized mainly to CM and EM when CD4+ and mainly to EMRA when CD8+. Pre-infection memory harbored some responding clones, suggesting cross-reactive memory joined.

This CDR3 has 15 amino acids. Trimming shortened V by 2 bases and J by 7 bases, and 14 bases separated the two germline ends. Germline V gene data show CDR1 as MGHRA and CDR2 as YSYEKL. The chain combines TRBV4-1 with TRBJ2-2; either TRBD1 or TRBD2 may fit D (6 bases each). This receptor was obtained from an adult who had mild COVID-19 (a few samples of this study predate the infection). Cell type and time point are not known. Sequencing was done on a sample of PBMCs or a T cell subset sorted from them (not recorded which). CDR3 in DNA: TGCGCCAGCAGCCAAAGAGGGGGGTTGGACGGGGAGCTGTTTTTT. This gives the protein CASSQRGGLDGELFF.